The T cell receptor beta chain described here comes from a study of blood T cell repertoires in COVID-19. About the study: Donors in the United States, Italy and Spain gave samples during acute or convalescent COVID-19. The analysed material was cDNA or gDNA that came from T cells, B-cell-depleted T cells, or PBMCs.

The authors' processing: Quantification of nucleated cells was approximated via reference gene primer amplification. Assay used: immunoSEQ multiplex PCR; TCRdb lists only in-frame clones, some missing. V, J and clone size reflect that table, while D and trimming were determined from the DNA. The data hold more than 65,000 clones, with 65% to 80% observed a single time. The V gene's germline CDR1 is SGHTA and CDR2 FQGTGA. V was clipped by 6 bases and J by 5 bases; unmatched bases: 7. CDR3 size: 14 residues. Sequenced material: peripheral blood. This chain connects TRBV7-3 to TRBJ1-1; 9 positions match TRBD1. The TCR originated in a woman older than 75 with active or convalescent COVID-19. The CDR3: CASSNGQGNTEAFF. For the CDR3, the DNA is TGTGCCAGCAGTAATGGACAGGGGAATACTGAAGCTTTCTTT.